This is a list of T cell receptor beta chains from one sample in a study of CD8+ T cells in alopecia areata. The repertoire was sequenced with immunoSEQ multiplex PCR; TCRdb's copy has only in-frame clones and lacks some. The data show 150,000 or so clones, around 50% seen once. The source material was CD4+ T cells sorted from blood. These receptors all stem from a human donor with alopecia areata. Both conserved end residues are part of each CDR3. Fields, in order: clone size, D gene, V gene, J gene, CDR3 DNA, CDR3 protein. The D gene is left open where the match is weak. The size field is filled for only some rows; it gives once, few, many or a size class.

size: NA
D: NA
V: TRBV5-6
J: TRBJ2-5
DNA: TGTGCCAGCAGCCGGGGACAAATTCAAGAGACCCAGTACTTC
CDR3: CASSRGQIQETQYF

size: NA
D: NA
V: TRBV15
J: TRBJ1-1
DNA: TGTGCCACCAGCAGAAATCCTCAGAACACTGAAGCTTTCTTT
CDR3: CATSRNPQNTEAFF

size: NA
D: TRBD2
V: TRBV28
J: TRBJ2-7
DNA: TGTGCCAGCACCAACTCCTTCCCCGGGAGGGCTCACTACGAGCAGTACTTC
CDR3: CASTNSFPGRAHYEQYF

size: few
D: NA
V: TRBV28
J: TRBJ2-7
DNA: TGTGCCAGCAGTTTTATACAGGGAAACGAGCAGTACTTC
CDR3: CASSFIQGNEQYF

size: few
D: TRBD1
V: TRBV27
J: TRBJ2-7
DNA: TGTGCCAGCAGTTTAGCCGGACAGGGGTGGTACGAGCAGTACTTC
CDR3: CASSLAGQGWYEQYF

size: NA
D: NA
V: TRBV5-1
J: TRBJ2-3
DNA: TGCGCCAGCAGCTTAGGACCAGACACAGATACGCAGTATTTT
CDR3: CASSLGPDTDTQYF

size: NA
D: TRBD2
V: TRBV29-1
J: TRBJ2-2
DNA: TGCAGCGTCGGAGCGGACCCGGGGGGCGGGGAGCTGTTTTTT
CDR3: CSVGADPGGGELFF

size: few
D: TRBD1
V: TRBV6-5
J: TRBJ1-2
DNA: TGTGCCAGCAGCCGACAGGGGGAATTCGGCTATGGCTACACCTTC
CDR3: CASSRQGEFGYGYTF

size: NA
D: NA
V: TRBV5-1
J: TRBJ2-5
DNA: TGCGCCAGCAGGTTGCAAGAGACCCAGTACTTC
CDR3: CASRLQETQYF

size: few
D: NA
V: TRBV6-1
J: TRBJ2-7
DNA: TGTGCCAGCAGCGTGAGCCGGGACCCAAACCTCGAGCAGTACTTC
CDR3: CASSVSRDPNLEQYF

size: NA
D: NA
V: TRBV27
J: TRBJ1-5
DNA: TGTGCCAGCAGTTTTCGGGGCCAGCCCCAGCATTTT
CDR3: CASSFRGQPQHF